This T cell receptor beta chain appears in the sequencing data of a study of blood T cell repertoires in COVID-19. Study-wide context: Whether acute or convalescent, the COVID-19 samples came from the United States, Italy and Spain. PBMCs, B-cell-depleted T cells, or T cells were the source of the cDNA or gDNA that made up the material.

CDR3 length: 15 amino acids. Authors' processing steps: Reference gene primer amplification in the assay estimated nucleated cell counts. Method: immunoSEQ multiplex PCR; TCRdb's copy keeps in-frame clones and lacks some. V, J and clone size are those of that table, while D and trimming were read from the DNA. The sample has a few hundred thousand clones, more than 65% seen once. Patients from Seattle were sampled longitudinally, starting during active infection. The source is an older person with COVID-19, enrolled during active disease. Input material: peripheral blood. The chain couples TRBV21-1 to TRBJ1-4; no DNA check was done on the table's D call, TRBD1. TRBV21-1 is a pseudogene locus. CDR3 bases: TGTGCCAGCAGCAAAGTCGGACAGAAAAATGAAAAACTGTTTTTT. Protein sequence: CASSKVGQKNEKLFF.